Below, one TCR beta chain is given with its context. No antigen is known for it. An end of the junction differs from the germline gene, which may be a read error. The data belong to a study of T-cell memory formation after mild COVID-19. Study details: Clusters were largely donor specific.

CDR1 is SSHAT, CDR2 FNYEAQ, per germline (reference sequence). The length of the CDR3 is 16 residues. Study-wide points: Prior to infection, memory already included some responding clones, suggesting cross-reactive memory joined.

TCRdb ran MiXCR on the 5' RACE reads and lists one entry per CDR3 protein. The profile shows 470,000 or so distinct CDR3 sequences, 18% of them singletons. This TCR came from a man in his late teens or twenties who had mild COVID-19 (a few samples of this study predate the infection). Cell type and time point are not known. The chain recombines TRBV7-7 with TRBJ1-5; perhaps TRBD1 as D (5 bases). Specimen: PBMCs or a T cell subset sorted from them (not recorded which). CDR3 in DNA: TGTGCTAGCAGCTTAGCCCCCCCCGGCAGGGCCCAGCCCCAGCATTTT. Amino acids: CASSLAPPGRAQPQHF.